This T cell receptor beta chain was sequenced during a study of blood T cell repertoires in COVID-19. As for the study in general: COVID-19 samples from acute and convalescent phases originated in the United States, Italy and Spain. T cells, B-cell-depleted T cells, or PBMCs supplied cDNA or gDNA.

Authors' analysis steps: By means of reference gene primer amplification, nucleated cell counts were estimated. Profiled with immunoSEQ multiplex PCR; TCRdb holds only in-frame clones, not every one. Clone size and the V and J calls come from that table; the DNA yielded D and trimming. The profile shows 85,000 to 120,000 clones, around 75% of them singletons. The count of this clone is one. The CDR3 contains 18 residues. V lost 5 bases to trimming and J lost 0 bases; unmatched junction nucleotides: 12. CDR1 and CDR2 from the germline V gene are LGHNA and YNFKEQ. The clonotype was recovered from a human donor with acute or convalescent COVID-19. The donor label of this sample is uncertain. Sequencing input: peripheral blood. The chain carries TRBV4-2 and TRBJ2-3; 9 bases are shared with TRBD2. CDR3 in DNA: TGTGCCAGCAGCTCACTCGGCGGGGGGGCCTCTAGCACAGATACGCAGTATTTT. Translation gives CASSSLGGGASSTDTQYF.